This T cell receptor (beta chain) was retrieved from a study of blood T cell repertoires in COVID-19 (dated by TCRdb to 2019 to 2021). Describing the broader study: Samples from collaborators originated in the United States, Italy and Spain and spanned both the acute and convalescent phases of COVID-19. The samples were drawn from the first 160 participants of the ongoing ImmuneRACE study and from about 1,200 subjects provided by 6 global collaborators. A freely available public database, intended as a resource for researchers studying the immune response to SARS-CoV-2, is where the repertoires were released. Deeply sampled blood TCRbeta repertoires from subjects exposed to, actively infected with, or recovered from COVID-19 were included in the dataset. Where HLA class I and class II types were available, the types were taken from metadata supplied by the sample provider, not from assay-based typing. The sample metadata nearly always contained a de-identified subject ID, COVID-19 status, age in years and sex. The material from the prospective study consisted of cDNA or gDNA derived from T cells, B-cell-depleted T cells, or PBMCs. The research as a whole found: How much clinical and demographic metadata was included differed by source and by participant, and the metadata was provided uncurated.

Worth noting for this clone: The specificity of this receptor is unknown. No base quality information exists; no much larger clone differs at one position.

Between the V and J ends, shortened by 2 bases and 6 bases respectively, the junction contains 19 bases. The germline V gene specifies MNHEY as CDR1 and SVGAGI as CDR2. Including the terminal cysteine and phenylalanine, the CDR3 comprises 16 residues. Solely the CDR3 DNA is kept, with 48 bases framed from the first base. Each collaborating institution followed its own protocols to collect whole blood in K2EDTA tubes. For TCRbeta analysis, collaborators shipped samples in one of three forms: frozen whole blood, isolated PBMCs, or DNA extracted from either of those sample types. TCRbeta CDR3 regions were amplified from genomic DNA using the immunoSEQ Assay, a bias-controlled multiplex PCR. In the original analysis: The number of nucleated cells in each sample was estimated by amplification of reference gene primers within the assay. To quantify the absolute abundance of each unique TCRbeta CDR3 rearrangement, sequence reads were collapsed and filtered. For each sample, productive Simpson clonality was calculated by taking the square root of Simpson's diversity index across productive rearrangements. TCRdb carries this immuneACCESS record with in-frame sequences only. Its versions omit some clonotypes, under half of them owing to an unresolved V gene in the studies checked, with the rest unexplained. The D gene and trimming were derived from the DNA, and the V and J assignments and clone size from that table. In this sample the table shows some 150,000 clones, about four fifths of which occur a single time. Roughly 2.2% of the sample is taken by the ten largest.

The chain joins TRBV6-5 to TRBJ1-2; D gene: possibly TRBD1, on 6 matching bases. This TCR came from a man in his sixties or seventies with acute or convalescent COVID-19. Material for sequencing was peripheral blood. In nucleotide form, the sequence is TGTGCCAGCAGTTACGAGCAACAGGGCATTTCCAATGGCTACACCTTC. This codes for CASSYEQQGISNGYTF.